The 18 T cell receptor beta chains given below trace back to one sample, sequenced in a study of CD8 T cells in ankylosing spondylitis. MiXCR, applied by TCRdb to the 5' RACE reads, yields one record per CDR3 protein. The table has some 140,000 distinct CDR3 sequences, approximately 7.4% seen once. Sequencing was done on a sample of blood, either unsorted or a sorted T cell fraction (not recorded which). These receptors all stem from a female donor with ankylosing spondylitis or in good health (not recorded which).

This clonotype has at least ten counts. The chain is built from TRBV20-1 and TRBJ1-2; weak D call: TRBD1 (5 bases). This CDR3 spans 16 amino acids. The V and J ends lost 0 bases and 0 bases respectively, with 14 bases between them. Looked up from germline, CDR1 is DFQATT and CDR2 is SNEGSKA (reference sequence). The CDR3 sequence is CSARDEVWGANYGYTF. CDR3 coding DNA: TGCAGTGCTAGAGATGAGGTGTGGGGGGCTAACTATGGCTACACCTTC.

There are many counts of this clonotype. The chain employs TRBV27 and TRBJ2-5, with D unresolved. The CDR3 is 13 residues long. V was shortened by 6 bases and J by 0 bases, with 8 bases between the two germline ends. Germline V gives CDR1 MNHEY, CDR2 SMNVEV (reference sequence). The CDR3 here is CASSRWYQETQYF. The CDR3 DNA reads as TGTGCCAGCAGCCGGTGGTACCAAGAGACCCAGTACTTC.

This clonotype came up a few times. This chain connects TRBV30 to TRBJ2-3; 10 bases align to TRBD2. The trim removed 4 bases at V and 4 bases at J, leaving 5 bases unmatched. The length of the CDR3 is 14 residues. CDR1 and CDR2 from the germline V gene are GTSNPN and SVGIG (reference sequence). CDR3 amino acids: CAWKAGGDADTQYF. CDR3 sequence (DNA): TGTGCCTGGAAAGCGGGGGGGGACGCAGATACGCAGTATTTT.

This clonotype was detected a few times. The chain combines TRBV6-1 with TRBJ2-5, with 9 nucleotides matching TRBD1. With V trimmed by 5 bases and J by 2 bases, 9 bases remained unmatched. The germline CDR1 and CDR2 sequences are MNHNS and SASEGT. CDR3 length: 16 amino acids. Here the CDR3 reads CASSPWDRARQETQYF. CDR3 coding DNA: TGTGCCAGCAGTCCCTGGGACAGGGCCCGACAAGAGACCCAGTACTTC.

This clonotype was observed at least ten times. The chain couples TRBV7-2 to TRBJ2-5, with 9 nucleotides matching TRBD1. Trimming removed 5 bases from V and 3 bases from J; junction bases left unmatched: 13. The CDR3 consists of 17 residues. Germline CDR1 and CDR2: SGHTA and FQGNSA. The CDR3 protein is CASSPAGTGLGKETQYF. CDR3 DNA: TGTGCCAGCAGCCCCGCCGGGACAGGGTTAGGGAAAGAGACCCAGTACTTC.

This clonotype was counted a few times. This chain links TRBV12-3 or TRBV12-4 with TRBJ2-3; 9 nucleotides line up with TRBD1. The CDR3 contains 16 residues. The V gene end was trimmed by 6 bases and the J gene end by 4 bases; junction bases not matched to a gene: 11. The CDR3 region has the DNA TGTGCCAGCAGCGCGACTGAGGGACAGGGTCCAGATACGCAGTATTTT. It specifies CASSATEGQGPDTQYF.

This clonotype was recorded many times. The J gene is TRBJ1-1, the V gene TRBV5-1, with D unresolved. The CDR3 extends over 12 amino acids. Trimming took 0 bases from V and 5 from J, leaving 5 bases between them. Germline V lookup: CDR1 SGHRS, CDR2 YFSETQ. The CDR3 bases are TGCGCCAGCAGCTTGGGGAGTACTGAAGCTTTCTTT. This encodes CASSLGSTEAFF.

This clonotype was picked up many times. The chain combines TRBV12-3 or TRBV12-4 with TRBJ2-5; 10 positions agree with TRBD2. The CDR3 covers 14 residues. V trimming: 3 bases; J trimming: 4 bases; junction bases outside the gene matches: 2. CDR3 nucleotides: TGTGCCAGCAGTTTGAGCGGGGGGGGAGAGACCCAGTACTTC. Translating gives CASSLSGGGETQYF.

At least ten counts were recorded for this clonotype. The chain links TRBV9 to TRBJ1-3; D is uncertain. The CDR3 loop spans 14 amino acids. Per the germline V gene, CDR1 is SGDLS and CDR2 is YYNGEE. Between the trimmed V and J ends, which lost 0 bases and 7 bases, there was a span of 11 bases. The CDR3 sequence: CASSVATAGNTIYF. In nucleotides, the CDR3 is TGTGCCAGCAGCGTAGCCACCGCGGGGAACACCATATATTTT.

This clonotype was seen repeatedly, ten times or more. The CDR3 region is CASSPDSYEQYF. Written as DNA, the CDR3 is TGTGCCAGCAGCCCGGACAGTTACGAGCAGTACTTC. The chain has TRBV12-3 or TRBV12-4 and TRBJ2-7; maybe TRBD1 (6 bases). Deletions cut 6 bases from V and 4 bases from J, with 10 bases between. The CDR3 has 12 residues.

This clonotype has a count of ten or more. The rearrangement links TRBV4-1 to TRBJ1-3, with TRBD1 identical over 9 bases. The CDR3 is 16 amino acids. Germline CDR1 reads MGHRA; CDR2 reads YSYEKL. V shed 5 bases and J 1 base; nucleotides not matched to a gene: 6. The CDR3 coding sequence is TGCGCCAGCAGCTTCCGGGACAGGGAGTCTGGAAACACCATATATTTT. It encodes CASSFRDRESGNTIYF.

This clonotype has at least ten counts. The chain uses TRBV20-1 and TRBJ2-1; D unresolved. CDR3 size: 12 residues. Trimming stripped 2 bases from V and 6 bases from J, with 8 bases between. The germline V gene has CDR1 DFQATT and CDR2 SNEGSKA (reference sequence). The DNA of the CDR3 is TGCAGTGCTAGACAGAACCTCAATGAGCAGTTCTTC. Residues: CSARQNLNEQFF.

This clonotype was observed many times. The chain recombines TRBV6-2 or TRBV6-3 with TRBJ1-2; TRBD1 is a possible D gene (5 bases). This CDR3 spans 14 amino acids. Germline V gene lookup returns CDR1 MNHEY and CDR2 SVGEGT. V lost 3 bases to trimming and J lost 4 bases, with 12 bases between them. In nucleotides, the CDR3 is TGTGCCAGCAGTTATACAGGCTCGTCCTATGGCTACACCTTC. It codes for CASSYTGSSYGYTF.

At least ten counts were recorded for this clonotype. The chain links TRBV5-1 to TRBJ2-1; 9 bases line up with TRBD2. V trimming: 0 bases; J trimming: 10 bases; junction bases outside the gene matches: 8. CDR3 length equals 15 residues. The germline CDR1 and CDR2 sequences are SGHRS and YFSETQ. CDR3 protein: CASSLEPSGASEQFF. Here the CDR3 DNA reads TGCGCCAGCAGCTTGGAACCTAGCGGGGCCTCAGAGCAGTTCTTC.

This clonotype has ten or more counts. The chain combines TRBV27 with TRBJ1-2; 9 bases agree with TRBD1. The CDR3 length is 15 residues. Trimming at V came to 1 base and at J to 4 bases, leaving 4 bases not matched to a gene. Germline CDR1 and CDR2: MNHEY and SMNVEV (reference sequence). CDR3 coding DNA: TGTGCCAGCAGTTTATGGGGACAGGGAAGCTATGGCTACACCTTC. Translating it yields CASSLWGQGSYGYTF.

With respect to this clonotype: A junction end diverges from the germline sequence, so it may reflect a read error. V is TRBV7-3 and J is TRBJ1-2; 7 positions agree with TRBD1. From germline, CDR1 is SGHTA and CDR2 FQGTGA. This CDR3 region has 16 residues. The CDR3 loop is CASSPFNLDRAYDYTF. The CDR3 region has the DNA TGTGCCAGCAGCCCCTTCAATCTCGACAGGGCCTATGACTACACCTTC.

This clonotype was found many times. The chain recombines TRBV7-6 with TRBJ2-3; D uncertain. V shed 5 bases and J shed 2 bases, with 11 bases lying between them. The CDR3 totals 14 residues. CDR1 and CDR2 (germline): SGHVS, FNYEAQ. CDR3 in DNA: TGTGCCAGCAGCCGGTTAGTCCCCACAGATACGCAGTATTTT. Residues: CASSRLVPTDTQYF.

This clonotype was found many times. This chain connects TRBV5-1 to TRBJ2-1, with 8 bases identical to TRBD2. Germline assignment: CDR1 SGHRS and CDR2 YFSETQ. Losses at the gene ends were 0 bases for V and 0 bases for J; bases not matched to a gene: 8. The CDR3 extends over 18 amino acids. The CDR3 nucleotides read TGCGCCAGCAGCTTGGCGACGGGGGGGCTAAGCTCCTACAATGAGCAGTTCTTC. This sequence encodes CASSLATGGLSSYNEQFF. The variable domain in full, completed from reference TRBV5-1 and TRBJ2-1, reads KAGVTQTPRYLIKTRGQQVTLSCSPISGHRSVSWYQQTPGQGLQFLFEYFSETQRNKGNFPGRFSGRQFSNSRSEMNVSTLELGDSALYLCASSLATGGLSSYNEQFFGPGTRLTVL.